The clone carrying this TCR beta chain was observed a few times. The target antigen is unknown. V was clipped by 4 bases and J by 6 bases; unmatched bases: 6. The germline CDR1 and CDR2 sequences are MDHEN and SYDVKM. CDR3 length: 16 residues. A single record per CDR3 protein comes from TCRdb applying MiXCR to the 5' RACE reads. The sample consists of approximately 510,000 distinct CDR3 sequences, just over 20% of them appearing once. These data belong to a study of T cells after yellow fever vaccination. Study summary: Preparation of fractions with low cell numbers was performed using SMART-Seq v4 Ultra Low Input. Overall study results and limits: Clonotypes appearing in both CD4 and CD8 compartments existed, and their share was small.

This clonotype was sampled from a man aged 18 to 30 who received the YFV17D yellow fever vaccine. This sample comprised PBMCs, obtained about 21 days after the first yellow fever vaccination. The V gene is TRBV28, the J gene TRBJ2-7; the match to TRBD2 covers 16 bases. The CDR3 DNA is TGTGCCAGCAGTTCGGGACTAGCGGGGGGGCGTAGCGAGCAGTACGTC. Residues: CASSSGLAGGRSEQYV.